This T cell receptor (beta chain) is drawn from a study of blood T cell repertoires in COVID-19. Study information: Both acute and convalescent COVID-19 samples were obtained from the United States, Italy and Spain. Sample material is recorded as cDNA or gDNA derived from T cells, B-cell-depleted T cells, or PBMCs.

In the authors' methods: How many nucleated cells were present was estimated from reference gene primer amplification. The repertoire was sequenced with immunoSEQ multiplex PCR; TCRdb's copy has only in-frame clones and lacks some. V and J calls and clone size follow that table, whereas D and trimming were derived from the DNA. The data contain 100,000 or so clones, over 75% of them singletons. This CDR3 is 13 amino acids long. CDR1 is MRHNA and CDR2 is SNTAGT in the germline V gene. The V gene lost 8 bases and the J gene lost 7 bases, with 17 bases spanning the gap. Specimen: peripheral blood. The sequence was obtained from a man in his 60s with acute or convalescent COVID-19. The rearrangement uses TRBV6-4 and TRBJ1-2, with D tentatively TRBD1 (5 bases). The CDR3 loop is CASSRGGSSGYTF. The CDR3 DNA follows: TGTGCCAGCTCCCGTGGGGGGAGTAGTGGCTACACCTTC.